A selection of T cell receptor beta chains follows, all from one sample in a study of blood T cell repertoires in COVID-19. The repertoire was sequenced with immunoSEQ multiplex PCR; TCRdb's copy has only in-frame clones and lacks some. The table has about 220,000 clones, around four fifths seen once; the top ten hold approximately 5%. The sequenced material came from peripheral blood. The origin of the receptors is a woman in her sixties or seventies who had recovered from COVID-19. Each CDR3 is given with its conserved first and last residue. A row's size may be missing; if present it is once, few, many or a size class.

clone size	V gene	CDR3 protein
.	TRBV10-3	CAISDRGYSTEAFF
.	TRBV5-1	CASQQGIRGRMNTEAFF
.	TRBV7-3	CASSLASGGTSDTQYF
.	TRBV5-6	CASSHTWTNKETQYF
.	TRBV9	CASSTTGVNTEAFF
.	TRBV4-2	CASSQVGGSAYGYTF
.	TRBV4-1	CASSDLPRRIYGYTF
.	TRBV6-5	CASSRGHEQYF
.	TRBV2	CASSATEGTEAFF
few	TRBV6-1	CASRELAGGTFADTQYF
few	TRBV4-3	CASSQDGDRGQPQHF
.	TRBV19	CASSIGAADGNGYTF
.	TRBV5-1	CASRTEPQETQYF
.	TRBV6-5	CAEGAYNQPQHF
.	TRBV6-5	CASSRDRGDNQPQHF
.	TRBV5-1	CASSLGGGASWETQYF
.	TRBV30	CAWSEAGGLETQYF
.	TRBV9	CASSVGTSGGGEETQYF
.	TRBV5-1	CASSQATSGGPGGELFF
many	TRBV5-4	CASSPRQTGELFF
.	TRBV29-1	CSHGGQGVNYGYTF
.	TRBV7-2	CASSLSGGGVGELFF
.	TRBV7-3	CASSWNRGADTQYF
.	TRBV29-1	CSVPRGTNTGELFF
.	TRBV5-1	CASSWRGRDSTLGTYEQYF
.	TRBV30	CAWMKRLVDTQYF
.	TRBV7-6	CASSSRRGQGTDTQYF
.	TRBV24-1	CATSDSRGGTYNEQFF
few	TRBV2	CASRLTGLGNSPLHF
.	TRBV5-4	CASSSLGRQETQYF
.	TRBV19	CASSGGLRETQYF
.	TRBV19	CASLAGGSGNEQFF
.	TRBV12-5	CASGWGGTYEQYF
.	TRBV24-1	CAPRGTASFNQPQHF
.	TRBV5-4	CASSLENQPQHF
.	TRBV5-1	CASSSGTGGSPLHF
few	TRBV7-9	CASSQRAAYEQYF
.	TRBV7-6	CASSMRRDRGYQETQYF
.	TRBV11-2	CASTDHRVNKYF
.	TRBV21-1	CASSKVPQTAFNYGYTF
.	TRBV5-1	CASRKKLADPTGELFF
.	TRBV2	CASSESSHRVVYEQYF
few	TRBV7-3	CASSLTGRNSPLHF
.	TRBV7-9	CASSLAPGRTYEQYF
.	TRBV7-2	CASSLRTGLNTEAFF
few	TRBV19	CASAGPSQTQYF
.	TRBV4-1	CASSQTSDREPHQPQHF
.	TRBV10-2	CASSEGGRSGYTF
.	TRBV5-4	CASSLTGGSTEAFF
.	TRBV7-7	CASSLSENSEAFF